A single sample is the source of the 3 T cell receptor beta chains below, sequenced in a study of T-cell reconstitution after alpha-beta-depleted transplantation in children. TCRbeta library preparation incorporated unique molecular identifiers. TCRdb reanalysed the PCR reads using MiXCR and keeps one entry per CDR3 protein. The sample shows 240,000 or so distinct CDR3 sequences, around 7.8% of them seen only once. The sample here was PBMCs, mostly from graft donor cells, taken 180 days after TCRalphabeta/CD19-depleted stem cell transplant. These receptors all stem from a male patient aged 10-17 years who had a stem cell transplant for acute lymphoblastic leukemia, so the T cells may come from the graft donor.

This clonotype has a count of ten or more. This chain links TRBV29-1 with TRBJ2-7, with TRBD1 matching 8 bases. Germline CDR1 SQVTM, CDR2 ANQGSEA. The CDR3 loop spans 11 amino acids. V lost 6 bases to trimming and J lost 9 bases; unmatched junction nucleotides: 7. CDR3 in amino acids: CSVDDRGGQYF. CDR3 sequence (DNA): TGCAGCGTGGACGACAGGGGAGGGCAGTACTTC.

This clonotype was recorded at least ten times. The chain uses TRBV29-1 and TRBJ1-1, with 8 bases identical to TRBD1. After removal of 8 bases from V and 1 base from J, the junction contained 3 bases not matched to a gene. CDR1 is SQVTM and CDR2 is ANQGSEA in the germline V gene. The CDR3 is 12 residues long. This CDR3 reads CSIDRGNTEAFF. In DNA form, the CDR3 reads TGCAGCATCGACAGGGGGAACACTGAAGCTTTCTTT.

This clonotype was seen many times. The chain combines TRBV4-1 with TRBJ1-1; D unresolved. This CDR3 is 15 amino acids long. The V gene lost 0 bases and the J gene lost 1 base, with 9 bases spanning the gap. The V gene's germline CDR1 is MGHRA and CDR2 YSYEKL. CDR3 coding DNA: TGCGCCAGCAGCCAAGAAATCGCCTCGAACACTGAAGCTTTCTTT. It codes for CASSQEIASNTEAFF.